Following are 10 T cell receptor beta chains from one sample sequenced in a study of regulatory T cells in long-lasting Graves disease. Time point of the sample: newly diagnosed GD, antithyroid drugs for less than 3 months. RNA from PBMCs was the source of the TCR library. CDR3-region Arm-PCR and iRepertoire HTBI primers produced the TCR beta libraries. TCRdb re-derived calls from the multiplex PCR reads in MiXCR, one entry per CDR3 protein. The repertoire holds approximately 350,000 distinct CDR3 sequences, with 12% as singletons. These same data were also listed under a study on T cells in Graves' hyperthyroidism and ophthalmopathy.

The material was peripheral blood mononuclear cells (PBMCs), obtained at new diagnosis, from a patient treated with antithyroid drugs. These receptors were taken from a woman aged 18-35 years with Graves disease.

Many counts were recorded for this clonotype. V usage is TRBV29-1 and J usage is TRBJ1-2; D gene ambiguous. In germline, CDR1 is SQVTM, CDR2 ANQGSEA. CDR3 length: 12 residues. V lost 6 bases to trimming and J lost 7 bases, with 15 bases between them. The CDR3 DNA is TGCAGCGTCGATGGAGGACTCTCTGGCTACACCTTC. Amino acid sequence: CSVDGGLSGYTF. Drawing the rest from reference TRBV29-1 and TRBJ1-2, the complete variable domain is SAVISQKPSRDICQRGTSLTIQCQVDSQVTMMFWYRQQPGQSLTLIATANQGSEATYESGFVIDKFPISRPNLTFSTLTVSNMSPEDSSIYLCSVDGGLSGYTFGSGTRLTVV.

As regards this clonotype: This may stem from a read error, because a much larger clone lies one nucleotide away. The genes are TRBV11-3 and TRBJ2-1; D may be TRBD2 (5 bases). CDR1 is SGHNT, CDR2 YENEEA, per germline. The CDR3 consists of 14 residues. The CDR3 is CASSPSFRGYEQLF. CDR3 DNA: TGTGCCAGCAGCCCGTCCTTCCGGGGATATGAGCAGCTCTTC.

In the case of this clonotype: One junction end does not reproduce the germline sequence, and a read error may be involved. The rearrangement joins TRBV27 to TRBJ2-1, with 8 bases lining up with TRBD2. Germline V gives CDR1 MNHEY, CDR2 SMNVEV (reference sequence). The CDR3 is made up of 16 amino acids. The CDR3 protein is CASSPRGGSSYSEQFF. The CDR3 DNA is TGTGCCAGCAGTCCCCGGGGGGGGAGCTCCTACAGTGAGCAGTTCTTC.

This clonotype was counted at least ten times. The genes are TRBV27 and TRBJ2-1; 8 bases are a match to TRBD2. The CDR3 is 16 amino acids. Looked up from germline, CDR1 is MNHEY and CDR2 is SMNVEV (reference sequence). The trim removed 7 bases at V and 3 bases at J, leaving 11 bases unmatched. CDR3: CASIVKAGEYYNEQFF. DNA of the CDR3: TGTGCCAGCATTGTCAAAGCGGGGGAATACTACAATGAGCAGTTCTTC.

The V and J genes are TRBV11-1 and TRBJ1-6; D ambiguous. The CDR3 extends over 12 amino acids. V was shortened by 5 bases and J by 12 bases, with 11 bases between the two germline ends. The germline V gene has CDR1 SGHAT and CDR2 FQDESV (reference sequence). The CDR3 DNA reads TGTGCCAGCAGCCCGCTTTTGGGACCCCTCCACTTT. Protein sequence: CASSPLLGPLHF.

The chain has TRBV7-9 and TRBJ2-3, with unresolved D. This CDR3 spans 11 amino acids. The germline V gene encodes CDR1 SEHNR and CDR2 FQNEAQ (reference sequence). The V and J ends lost 10 bases and 1 base respectively, with 6 bases between them. The CDR3 spells CATHRTDTQYF. In DNA form, the CDR3 reads TGTGCCACCCACCGCACAGATACGCAGTATTTT.

This rearrangement joins TRBV27 to TRBJ2-7; 7 bases map to TRBD2. Trimming removed 2 bases from V and 6 bases from J; junction bases left unmatched: 10. CDR1 MNHEY and CDR2 SMNVEV come from the germline V gene (reference sequence). The CDR3 is made up of 15 amino acids. The chain's CDR3 is CASSLRREALAEQYF. CDR3 DNA sequence: TGTGCCAGCAGTTTAAGACGGGAGGCGCTCGCCGAGCAGTACTTC.

This rearrangement joins TRBV4-3 to TRBJ1-1, with 7 nucleotides matching TRBD1. The germline CDR1 and CDR2 sequences are LGHNA and YSLEER. Trimming cost V 0 bases and J 2 bases; bases outside gene matches: 9. The CDR3 length is 17 residues. The CDR3 loop reads CASSQDPPDRRNTEAFF. CDR3 nucleotides: TGCGCCAGCAGCCAAGATCCTCCGGACAGGCGTAACACTGAAGCTTTCTTT.

This clonotype has ten or more counts. The rearrangement uses TRBV6-2 or TRBV6-3 and TRBJ2-2, with 7 bases lining up with TRBD2. This CDR3 contains 18 residues. Germline V gives CDR1 MNHEY, CDR2 SVGEGT. V was pared by 8 bases and J by 4 bases, with 19 bases of the junction left unmatched. Here the CDR3 reads CASFTGGPRTRGTGELFF. DNA for the CDR3: TGTGCCAGCTTTACGGGGGGACCGAGGACCCGTGGCACCGGGGAGCTGTTTTTT.

As to this clonotype: This may come from a read error, since a much larger clone is one base off. The chain uses TRBV20-1 and TRBJ2-7, with no clear D. Per the germline V gene, CDR1 is DFQATT and CDR2 is SNEGSKA (reference sequence). The CDR3 runs to 12 residues. V gave up 4 bases and J gave up 8 bases, with 15 bases separating them. CDR3 coding DNA: TGCAGTGCTAAATACAGCAGTTACAAGCAGTACTTC. Translating gives CSAKYSSYKQYF.